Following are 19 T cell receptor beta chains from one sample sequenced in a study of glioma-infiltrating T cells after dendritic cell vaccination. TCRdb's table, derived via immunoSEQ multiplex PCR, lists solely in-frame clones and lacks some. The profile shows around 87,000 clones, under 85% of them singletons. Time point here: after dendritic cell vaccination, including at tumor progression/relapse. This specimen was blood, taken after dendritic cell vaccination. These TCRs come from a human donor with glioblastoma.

The CDR3 nucleotides read TGCAGCGCCGCGGGAGGGACAGATACGCAGTATTTT. Amino acids: CSAAGGTDTQYF. The chain has TRBV29-1 and TRBJ2-3, with 9 bases lining up with TRBD2. Germline V gene lookup returns CDR1 SQVTM and CDR2 ANQGSEA. V dropped 7 bases and J dropped 3; count of bases not matched to a gene: 2. There are 12 residues in the CDR3.

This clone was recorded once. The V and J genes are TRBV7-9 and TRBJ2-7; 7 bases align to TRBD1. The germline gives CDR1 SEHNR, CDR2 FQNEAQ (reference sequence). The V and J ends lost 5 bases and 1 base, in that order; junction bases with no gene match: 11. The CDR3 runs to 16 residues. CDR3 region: CASSVYRGRQSYEQYF. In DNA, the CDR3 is TGTGCCAGCAGCGTTTACAGGGGCCGACAATCCTACGAGCAGTACTTC.

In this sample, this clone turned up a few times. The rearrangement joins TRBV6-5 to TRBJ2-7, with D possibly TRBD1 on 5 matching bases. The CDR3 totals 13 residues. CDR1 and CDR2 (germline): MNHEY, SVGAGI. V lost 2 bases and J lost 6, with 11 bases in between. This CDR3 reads CASSYGAITEQYF. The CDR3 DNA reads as TGTGCCAGCAGTTACGGGGCCATAACCGAGCAGTACTTC.

The CDR3 bases are TGTGCCAGCACTCCGAACACCGCAGGGGGTGGAGAGCAGTACTTC. It codes for CASTPNTAGGGEQYF. The chain employs TRBV7-2 and TRBJ2-7; TRBD1 matches 7 bases. With V trimmed by 7 bases and J by 7 bases, 16 bases remained unmatched. Germline CDR1 SGHTA, CDR2 FQGNSA. The CDR3 covers 15 residues.

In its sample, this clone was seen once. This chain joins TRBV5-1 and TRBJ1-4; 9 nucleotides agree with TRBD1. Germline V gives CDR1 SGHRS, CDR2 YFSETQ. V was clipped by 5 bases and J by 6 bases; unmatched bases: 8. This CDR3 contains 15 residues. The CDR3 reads CASSGGQGPYEKLFF. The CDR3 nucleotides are TGCGCCAGCAGTGGAGGACAGGGGCCGTATGAAAAACTGTTTTTT.

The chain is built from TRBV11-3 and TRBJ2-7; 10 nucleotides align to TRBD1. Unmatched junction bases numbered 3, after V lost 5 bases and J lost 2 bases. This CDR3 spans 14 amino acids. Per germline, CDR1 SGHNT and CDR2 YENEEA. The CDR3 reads CASSLGQGAYEQYF. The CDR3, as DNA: TGTGCCAGCAGCCTAGGACAGGGGGCCTACGAGCAGTACTTC.

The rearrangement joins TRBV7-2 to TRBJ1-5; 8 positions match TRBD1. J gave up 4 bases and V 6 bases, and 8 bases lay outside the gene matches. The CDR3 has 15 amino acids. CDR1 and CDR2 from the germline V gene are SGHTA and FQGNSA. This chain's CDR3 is CASRLDRGGNQPQHF. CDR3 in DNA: TGTGCCAGCAGACTCGACAGGGGCGGAAATCAGCCCCAGCATTTT.

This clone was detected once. In nucleotides, the CDR3 is TGTGCCAGTATTGGGAGGGAGGAAAAACTGTTTTTT. Amino acid sequence: CASIGREEKLFF. The chain uses TRBV19 and TRBJ1-4; D ambiguous. This CDR3 comprises 12 residues. Trimming pared 7 bases from V and 8 bases from J, leaving 11 bases between. Germline V lookup: CDR1 LNHDA, CDR2 SQIVND (reference sequence).

The CDR3 reads CASSPPTGYGYTF. As DNA, the CDR3 is TGTGCCAGCAGCCCCCCAACAGGCTATGGCTACACCTTC. The V gene is TRBV9, the J gene TRBJ1-2; TRBD1 is a possible D gene (5 bases). CDR3 size: 13 residues. Germline CDR1 is SGDLS and CDR2 is YYNGEE. Trimming shortened V by 4 bases and J by 4 bases, and 11 bases separated the two germline ends. Full variable domain (outside the CDR3, taken from reference TRBV9 and TRBJ1-2): DSGVTQTPKHLITATGQRVTLRCSPRSGDLSVYWYQQSLDQGLQFLIQYYNGEERAKGNILERFSAQQFPDLHSELNLSSLELGDSALYFCASSPPTGYGYTFGSGTRLTVV.

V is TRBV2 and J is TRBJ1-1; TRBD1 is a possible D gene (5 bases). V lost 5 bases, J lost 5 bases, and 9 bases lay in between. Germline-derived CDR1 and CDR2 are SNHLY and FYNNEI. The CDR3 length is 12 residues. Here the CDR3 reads CASSFSGTEAFF. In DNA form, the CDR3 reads TGTGCCAGCAGTTTTTCAGGGACTGAAGCTTTCTTT. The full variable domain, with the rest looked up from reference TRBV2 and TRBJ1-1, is EPEVTQTPSHQVTQMGQEVILRCVPISNHLYFYWYRQILGQKVEFLVSFYNNEISEKSEIFDDQFSVERPDGSNFTLKIRSTKLEDSAMYFCASSFSGTEAFFGQGTRLTVV.

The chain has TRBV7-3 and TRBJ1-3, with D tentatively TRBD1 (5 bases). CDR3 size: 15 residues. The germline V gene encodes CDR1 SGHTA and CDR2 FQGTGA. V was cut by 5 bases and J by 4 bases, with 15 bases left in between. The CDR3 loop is CASSPPRGWGNTIYF. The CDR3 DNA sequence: TGTGCCAGCAGCCCCCCGCGGGGCTGGGGAAACACCATATATTTT.

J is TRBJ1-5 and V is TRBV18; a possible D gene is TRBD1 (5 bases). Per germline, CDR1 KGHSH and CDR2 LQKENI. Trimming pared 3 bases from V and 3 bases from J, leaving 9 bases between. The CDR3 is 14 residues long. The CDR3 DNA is TGTGCCAGCTCACCTGGACAAGCCAATCAGCCCCAGCATTTT. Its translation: CASSPGQANQPQHF.

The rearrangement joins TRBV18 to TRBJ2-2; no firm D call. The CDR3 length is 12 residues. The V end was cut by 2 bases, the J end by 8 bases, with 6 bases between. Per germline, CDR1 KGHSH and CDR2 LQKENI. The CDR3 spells CASSPSQGELFF. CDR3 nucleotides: TGTGCCAGCTCACCATCCCAGGGGGAGCTGTTTTTT.

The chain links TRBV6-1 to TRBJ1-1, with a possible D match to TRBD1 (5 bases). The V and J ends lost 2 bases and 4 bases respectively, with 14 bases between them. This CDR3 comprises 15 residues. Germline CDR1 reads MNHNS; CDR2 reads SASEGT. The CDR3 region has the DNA TGTGCCAGCAGTGAAATGGGCAGGGTGGGCACTGAAGCTTTCTTT. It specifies CASSEMGRVGTEAFF.

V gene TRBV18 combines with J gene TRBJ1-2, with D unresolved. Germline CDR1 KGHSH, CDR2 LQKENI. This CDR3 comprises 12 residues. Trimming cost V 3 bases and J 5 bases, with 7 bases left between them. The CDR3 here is CASSPDLYGYTF. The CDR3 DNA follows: TGTGCCAGCTCACCTGACTTGTATGGCTACACCTTC.

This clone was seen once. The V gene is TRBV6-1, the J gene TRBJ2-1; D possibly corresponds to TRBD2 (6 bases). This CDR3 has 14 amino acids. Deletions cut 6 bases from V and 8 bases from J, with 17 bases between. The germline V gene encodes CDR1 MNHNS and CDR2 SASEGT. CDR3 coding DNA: TGTGCCAGCAGAGGGACTTCCTCAGGAGATGAGCAGTTCTTC. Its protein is CASRGTSSGDEQFF.

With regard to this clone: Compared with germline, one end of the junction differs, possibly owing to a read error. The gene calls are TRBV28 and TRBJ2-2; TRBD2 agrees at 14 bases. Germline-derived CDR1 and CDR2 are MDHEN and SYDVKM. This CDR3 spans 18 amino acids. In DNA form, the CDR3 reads TGTGCCAGCAGTTTCAGGACTAGCGGGGGGACGAACACCGCGGAGCTGTTTTTT. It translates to CASSFRTSGGTNTAELFF.

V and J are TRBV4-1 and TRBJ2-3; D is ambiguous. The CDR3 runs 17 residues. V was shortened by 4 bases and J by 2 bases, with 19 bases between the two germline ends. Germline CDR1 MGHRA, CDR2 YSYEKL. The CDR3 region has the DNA TGCGCCAGCAGCCTAGCTGTCGGCGAAAACCCCACAGATACGCAGTATTTT. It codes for CASSLAVGENPTDTQYF.

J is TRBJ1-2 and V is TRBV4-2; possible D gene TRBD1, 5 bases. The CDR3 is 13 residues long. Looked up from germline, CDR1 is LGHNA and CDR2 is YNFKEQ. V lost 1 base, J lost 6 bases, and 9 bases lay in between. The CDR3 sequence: CASSQGRVDGYTF. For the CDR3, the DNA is TGTGCCAGCAGCCAAGGCAGGGTTGATGGCTACACCTTC.